Below, 19 T cell receptor beta chains from the same sample are listed, as sequenced in a study of regulatory T cells in long-lasting Graves disease. Through Arm-PCR of CDR3 regions and iRepertoire HTBI primers, TCR beta libraries were built. MiXCR, run by TCRdb on the multiplex PCR reads, gives a single entry per CDR3 protein. The table records fewer than 550,000 distinct CDR3 sequences, about a fifth of them present only once. Specified time point: persistent/refractory GD, antithyroid drugs over 5 years with positive TRAb. Preparation of the TCR library used RNA extracted from PBMCs. Material: peripheral blood mononuclear cells (PBMCs), obtained when the disease was refractory, from a patient treated with antithyroid drugs. These receptor sequences come from a female donor with Graves disease.

A few counts support this clonotype. V is TRBV11-3 and J is TRBJ2-7, with 11 bases lining up with TRBD2. This CDR3 comprises 15 residues. The V gene end was trimmed by 3 bases and the J gene end by 3 bases; junction bases not matched to a gene: 4. Germline loops: CDR1 SGHNT, CDR2 YENEEA. CDR3 protein: CASSLIAGGLYEQYF. The CDR3 nucleotides are TGTGCCAGCAGCTTGATAGCGGGAGGGCTCTACGAGCAGTACTTC.

This clonotype was detected ten times or more. The chain employs TRBV5-1 and TRBJ2-7, with 7 bases fitting TRBD1. Trimming removed 6 bases from V and 1 base from J; junction bases left unmatched: 7. Germline values: CDR1 SGHRS, CDR2 YFSETQ. This CDR3 is 14 amino acids long. The CDR3 protein is CASNTGELSYEQYF. Written as DNA, the CDR3 is TGCGCCAGCAACACAGGGGAATTGTCCTACGAGCAGTACTTC.

A few counts support this clonotype. The V call is TRBV19, the J call TRBJ2-5; 7 nucleotides line up with TRBD2. With V trimmed by 6 bases and J by 5 bases, 12 bases remained unmatched. CDR3 length: 15 residues. Per the germline V gene, CDR1 is LNHDA and CDR2 is SQIVND (reference sequence). This CDR3 is CASRPGGGGRETQYF. The CDR3 coding sequence is TGTGCCAGTAGACCCGGCGGCGGGGGTCGGGAGACCCAGTACTTC.

This clonotype was counted only a few times. The chain recombines TRBV7-8 with TRBJ2-7; 10 bases are shared with TRBD1. The CDR3 has 15 residues. The J segment lost 2 bases and the V segment lost 5 bases, leaving 6 bases of the junction unmatched. The V gene's germline CDR1 is SGHVS and CDR2 FQNEAQ. Here the CDR3 reads CASSRGDRGPYEQYF. CDR3 nucleotide sequence: TGTGCCAGCAGCCGAGGTGACAGGGGGCCCTACGAGCAGTACTTC.

This clonotype was found many times. This chain connects TRBV6-5 to TRBJ1-2, with unresolved D. The V and J ends lost 0 bases and 2 bases respectively, with 10 bases between them. Germline V gene data show CDR1 as MNHEY and CDR2 as SVGAGI. CDR3 length equals 15 residues. CDR3 residues: CASSYSREGNYGYTF. The CDR3 DNA follows: TGTGCCAGCAGTTACTCCCGGGAAGGAAACTATGGCTACACCTTC.

This clonotype was observed a few times. The chain carries TRBV3-1 and TRBJ2-5; 10 bases agree with TRBD1. The CDR3 loop spans 20 amino acids. The germline V gene encodes CDR1 LGHDT and CDR2 YNNKEL (reference sequence). With V trimmed by 4 bases and J by 3 bases, 20 bases remained unmatched. The CDR3 spells CASSPRTGGTGLNQEETQYF. The CDR3 DNA is TGTGCCAGCAGCCCCAGGACAGGGGGTACTGGCTTAAATCAAGAAGAGACCCAGTACTTC.

Details on this clonotype: This may arise from a read error, as a much more abundant clone is one base away. As the CDR3 is not closed by the conserved phenylalanine or tryptophan, this likely results from a read error. The chain recombines TRBV28 with TRBJ2-7, with 9 bases fitting TRBD1. This CDR3 region has 15 residues. The V gene's germline CDR1 is MDHEN and CDR2 SYDVKM. The J segment lost 3 bases and the V segment lost 2 bases, leaving 5 bases of the junction unmatched. CDR3 coding DNA: TGTGCCAGCAGTTTAGACGGGACAGGGATCTACGAGCAGTACTCC. Translating it yields CASSLDGTGIYEQYS.

The chain joins TRBV5-1 to TRBJ2-5; D is undetermined. This CDR3 has 15 residues. The germline V gene encodes CDR1 SGHRS and CDR2 YFSETQ. The V gene lost 0 bases and the J gene lost 1 base, with 10 bases spanning the gap. CDR3 loop: CASSLAVQIQETQYF. The CDR3, as DNA: TGCGCCAGCAGCTTGGCCGTTCAGATCCAAGAGACCCAGTACTTC.

This clonotype was recorded at least ten times. The genes are TRBV2 and TRBJ2-7; 12 bases match TRBD2. Per germline, CDR1 SNHLY and CDR2 FYNNEI. V was pared by 7 bases and J by 6 bases, with 13 bases of the junction left unmatched. The CDR3 has 16 amino acids. CDR3 DNA: TGTGCCAGCAACCCTTCCGTGGCTAGCGGGGGGGGCGAGCAGTACTTC. Translating it yields CASNPSVASGGGEQYF.

J is TRBJ2-2 and V is TRBV19; possibly TRBD2 for D (5 bases). The V gene lost 7 bases and the J gene lost 3 bases, with 12 bases spanning the gap. There are 14 residues in the CDR3. CDR1 and CDR2 from the germline V gene are LNHDA and SQIVND (reference sequence). The CDR3 spells CASISRADTGELFF. CDR3 in DNA: TGTGCCAGTATTTCAAGAGCGGACACCGGGGAGCTGTTTTTT. The entire variable domain, with the rest obtained from reference TRBV19 and TRBJ2-2, is as follows: DGGITQSPKYLFRKEGQNVTLSCEQNLNHDAMYWYRQDPGQGLRLIYYSQIVNDFQKGDIAEGYSVSREKKESFPLTVTSAQKNPTAFYLCASISRADTGELFFGEGSRLTVL.

In its sample, this clonotype was seen many times. The chain joins TRBV15 to TRBJ2-4; possibly TRBD2 for D (6 bases). Germline V CDR1 and CDR2: LNHNV, YYDKDF (reference sequence). The germline V and J ends were trimmed by 3 bases and 7 bases, with 13 bases remaining between them. The CDR3 is 14 residues long. The CDR3 here is CATSRSAGRNIQYF. The CDR3 DNA sequence: TGTGCCACCAGCAGGTCCGCGGGACGGAACATTCAGTACTTC. Looking up the rest from reference TRBV15 and TRBJ2-4 gives the full variable domain: DAMVIQNPRYQVTQFGKPVTLSCSQTLNHNVMYWYQQKSSQAPKLLFHYYDKDFNNEADTPDNFQSRRPNTSFCFLDIRSPGLGDTAMYLCATSRSAGRNIQYFGAGTRLSVL.

The table lists this clonotype with a few counts. CDR3 sequence reads: CASTRQTLTEAFF. CDR3 sequence (DNA): TGTGCCAGCACAAGACAGACCCTCACTGAAGCTTTCTTT. The chain joins TRBV6-1 to TRBJ1-1; D is possibly TRBD1 (5 bases). The V and J ends lost 7 bases and 4 bases respectively, with 13 bases between them. The CDR3 contains 13 residues. Germline V lookup: CDR1 MNHNS, CDR2 SASEGT.

A few counts support this clonotype. The chain joins TRBV29-1 to TRBJ2-2; D is undetermined. Germline V lookup: CDR1 SQVTM, CDR2 ANQGSEA. Trimming took off 0 bases at V and 6 bases at J, with 8 bases between the two ends. This CDR3 has 13 amino acids. CDR3 sequence: CSVEEHNAGELFF. The CDR3 region has the DNA TGCAGCGTTGAAGAGCATAACGCCGGGGAGCTGTTTTTT.

The J gene is TRBJ1-6, the V gene TRBV30, with TRBD1 as a possible D gene (5 bases). Trimming shortened V by 0 bases and J by 7 bases, and 13 bases separated the two germline ends. The CDR3 is 15 amino acids. CDR1 is GTSNPN and CDR2 is SVGIG in the germline V gene (reference sequence). In DNA form, the CDR3 reads TGTGCCTGGAGTGTAAAGGGACGATCGAATTCACCCCTCCACTTT. Amino acid sequence: CAWSVKGRSNSPLHF.

The CDR3 DNA reads as TGTGCCAGCAGCTCCGTGGTGGGGGGGGAGACCCAGTACTTC. It encodes CASSSVVGGETQYF. The chain couples TRBV7-9 to TRBJ2-5; TRBD2 matches 7 bases. Trimming took 4 bases from V and 5 from J; bases not matched to a gene: 7. This CDR3 contains 14 residues. Germline CDR1 SEHNR, CDR2 FQNEAQ (reference sequence).

The chain employs TRBV4-3 and TRBJ2-5; 7 bases fit TRBD2. CDR1 and CDR2 from the germline V gene are LGHNA and YSLEER. Losses at the gene ends were 0 bases for V and 1 base for J; bases not matched to a gene: 8. CDR3 length equals 17 residues. CDR3 sequence reads: CASSQDHDSGSQETQYF. For the CDR3, the DNA is TGCGCCAGCAGCCAAGATCATGATAGCGGGTCCCAAGAGACCCAGTACTTC.

This clonotype was found many times. The V gene is TRBV28, the J gene TRBJ2-5; TRBD2 matches 11 bases. Trimming removed 1 base from V and 5 bases from J; junction bases left unmatched: 3. The CDR3 runs to 15 residues. CDR1 is MDHEN, CDR2 SYDVKM, per germline. CDR3 in DNA: TGTGCCAGCAGTTTATTACTAGCGGGAGTGGAGACCCAGTACTTC. It is translated as CASSLLLAGVETQYF.

The genes are TRBV5-6 and TRBJ1-5, with D possibly being TRBD1 (5 bases). With 4 bases removed from V and 6 bases from J, the gap between germline ends came to 17 bases. Germline CDR1 SGHDT, CDR2 YYEEEE. This CDR3 contains 15 residues. CDR3 residues: CASSVRGPGTQPQHF. Here the CDR3 DNA reads TGTGCCAGCAGCGTAAGGGGCCCAGGGACTCAGCCCCAGCATTTT. The entire variable domain, with the rest obtained from reference TRBV5-6 and TRBJ1-5, is as follows: DAGVTQSPTHLIKTRGQQVTLRCSPKSGHDTVSWYQQALGQGPQFIFQYYEEEERQRGNFPDRFSGHQFPNYSSELNVNALLLGDSALYLCASSVRGPGTQPQHFGDGTRLSIL.

This clonotype was observed many times. The chain combines TRBV28 with TRBJ2-7, with 8 bases that match TRBD1. The CDR3 runs to 15 residues. Germline CDR1 MDHEN, CDR2 SYDVKM. V was pared by 4 bases and J by 7 bases, with 12 bases of the junction left unmatched. As DNA, the CDR3 is TGTGCCAGCAGTTCTGTAGGACAGGGAAGGAGGGAGCAGTACTTC. Its protein product is CASSSVGQGRREQYF.